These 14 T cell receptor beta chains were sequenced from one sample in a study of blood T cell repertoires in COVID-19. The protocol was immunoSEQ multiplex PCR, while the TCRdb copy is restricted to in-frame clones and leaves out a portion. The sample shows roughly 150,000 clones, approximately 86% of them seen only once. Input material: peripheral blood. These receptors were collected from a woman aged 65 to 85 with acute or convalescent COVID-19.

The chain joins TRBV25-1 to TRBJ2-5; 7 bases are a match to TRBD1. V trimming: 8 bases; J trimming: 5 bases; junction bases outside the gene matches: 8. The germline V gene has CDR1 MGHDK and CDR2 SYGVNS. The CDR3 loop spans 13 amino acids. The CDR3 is CASAGTASETQYF. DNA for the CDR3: TGTGCCAGCGCCGGGACAGCGAGCGAGACCCAGTACTTC.

CDR3 region: CASSNIGTGQETQYF. The CDR3 region has the DNA TGTGCCAGTAGTAATATCGGGACAGGACAAGAGACCCAGTACTTC. This sequence joins TRBV19 and TRBJ2-5; TRBD1 aligns across 8 bases. Germline lookup yields CDR1 LNHDA and CDR2 SQIVND (reference sequence). The trim removed 4 bases at V and 2 bases at J, leaving 6 bases unmatched. The CDR3 has 15 residues.

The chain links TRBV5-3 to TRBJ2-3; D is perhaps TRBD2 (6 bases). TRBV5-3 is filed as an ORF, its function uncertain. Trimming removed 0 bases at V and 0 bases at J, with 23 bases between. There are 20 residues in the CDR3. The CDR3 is CARSLGFRRGDPPSTDTQYF. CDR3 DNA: TGTGCCAGAAGCTTGGGTTTTCGGCGGGGTGATCCCCCTAGCACAGATACGCAGTATTTT.

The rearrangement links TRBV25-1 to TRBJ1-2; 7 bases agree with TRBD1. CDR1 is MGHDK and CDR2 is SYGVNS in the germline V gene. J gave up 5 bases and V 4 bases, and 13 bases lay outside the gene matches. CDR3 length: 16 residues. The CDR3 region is CASSGDRAAPGYGYTF. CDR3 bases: TGTGCCAGCAGTGGCGACAGGGCTGCACCGGGTTATGGCTACACCTTC.

CDR3: CASSLPGGDTGELFF. CDR3 nucleotide sequence: TGCGCCAGCAGCTTGCCGGGGGGTGACACCGGGGAGCTGTTTTTT. The J gene is TRBJ2-2, the V gene TRBV5-1; 7 positions agree with TRBD2. With 1 base clipped from V and 3 bases from J, the junction kept 3 bases outside the gene matches. The CDR3 has 15 amino acids. CDR1 SGHRS and CDR2 YFSETQ come from the germline V gene.

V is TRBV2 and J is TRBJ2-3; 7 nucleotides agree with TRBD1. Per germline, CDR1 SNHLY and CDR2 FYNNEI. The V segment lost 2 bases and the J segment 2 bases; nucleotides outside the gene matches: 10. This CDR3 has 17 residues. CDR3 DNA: TGTGCCAGCAGTGAACAACCCCCGGGACAGCTCACAGATACGCAGTATTTT. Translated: CASSEQPPGQLTDTQYF. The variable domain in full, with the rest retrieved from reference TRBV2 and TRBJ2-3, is EPEVTQTPSHQVTQMGQEVILRCVPISNHLYFYWYRQILGQKVEFLVSFYNNEISEKSEIFDDQFSVERPDGSNFTLKIRSTKLEDSAMYFCASSEQPPGQLTDTQYFGPGTRLTVL.

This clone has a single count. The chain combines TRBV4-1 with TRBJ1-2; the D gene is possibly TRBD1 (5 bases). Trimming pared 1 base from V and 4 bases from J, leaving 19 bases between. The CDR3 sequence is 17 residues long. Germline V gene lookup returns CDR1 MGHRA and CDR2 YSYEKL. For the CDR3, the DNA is TGCGCCAGCAGCCAAGGGGTATCAGGGCAGACGTTCTATGGCTACACCTTC. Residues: CASSQGVSGQTFYGYTF.

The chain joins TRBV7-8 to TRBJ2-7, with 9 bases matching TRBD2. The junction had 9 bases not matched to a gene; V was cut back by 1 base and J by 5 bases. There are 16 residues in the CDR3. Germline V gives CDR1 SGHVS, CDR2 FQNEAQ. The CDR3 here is CASSLVRAGGNHEQYF. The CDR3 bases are TGTGCCAGCAGCTTAGTCCGAGCGGGGGGAAATCACGAGCAGTACTTC.

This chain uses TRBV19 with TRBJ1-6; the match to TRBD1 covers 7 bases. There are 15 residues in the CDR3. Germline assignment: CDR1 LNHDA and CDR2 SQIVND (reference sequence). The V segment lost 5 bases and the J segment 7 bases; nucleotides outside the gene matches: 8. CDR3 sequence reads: CASSFGQVRNSPLHF. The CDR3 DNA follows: TGTGCCAGTAGTTTCGGACAGGTGCGAAATTCACCCCTCCACTTT.

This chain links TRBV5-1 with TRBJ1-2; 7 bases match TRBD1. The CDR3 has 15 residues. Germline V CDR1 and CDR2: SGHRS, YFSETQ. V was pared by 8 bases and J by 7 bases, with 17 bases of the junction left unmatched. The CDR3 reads CASRDGTGAKTGYTF. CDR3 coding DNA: TGCGCCAGTCGGGATGGCACAGGGGCCAAGACTGGCTACACCTTC.

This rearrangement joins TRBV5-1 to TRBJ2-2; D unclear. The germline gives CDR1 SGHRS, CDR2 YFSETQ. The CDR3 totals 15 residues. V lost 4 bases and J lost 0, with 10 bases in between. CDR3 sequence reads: CASSPLAANTGELFF. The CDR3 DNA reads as TGCGCCAGCAGCCCCTTGGCGGCGAACACCGGGGAGCTGTTTTTT.

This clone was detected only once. The CDR3 region is CASSFTRDRASGELFF. The CDR3, as DNA: TGCGCCAGCAGCTTTACCCGGGACAGGGCGTCCGGGGAGCTGTTTTTT. This rearrangement joins TRBV5-1 to TRBJ2-2, with TRBD1 matching over 9 bases. Germline trimming cut 2 bases from V and 6 bases from J; bases unmatched to any gene: 8. The CDR3 totals 16 residues. Germline CDR1 and CDR2: SGHRS and YFSETQ.

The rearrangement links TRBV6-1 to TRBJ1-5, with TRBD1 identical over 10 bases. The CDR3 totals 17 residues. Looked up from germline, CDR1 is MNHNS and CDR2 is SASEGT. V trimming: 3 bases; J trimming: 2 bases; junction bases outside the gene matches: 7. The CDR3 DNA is TGTGCCAGCAGTGACCGGGACAGGGGAGTTGGCAATCAGCCCCAGCATTTT. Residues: CASSDRDRGVGNQPQHF.

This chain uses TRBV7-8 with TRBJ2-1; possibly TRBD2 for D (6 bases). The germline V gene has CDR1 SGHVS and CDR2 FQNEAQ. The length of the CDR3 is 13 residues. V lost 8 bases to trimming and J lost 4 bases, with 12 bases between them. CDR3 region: CASRENSYNEQFF. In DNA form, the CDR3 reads TGTGCCAGCCGGGAGAACTCGTACAATGAGCAGTTCTTC.